This TCR beta chain is drawn from a study of blood T cells in healthy people across ages. This clonotype appeared once. Its antigen is still unknown. V lost 4 bases to trimming and J lost 7 bases; unmatched junction nucleotides: 12. The CDR3 length is 15 residues. A second PCR, run for about 7 to 11 cycles, used a sample-barcoded 5' primer plus a J-beta primer mix. TCRdb used MiXCR to reprocess the 5' RACE reads, holding one entry per CDR3 protein. The sample lists approximately 800,000 distinct CDR3 sequences, 62% occurring once. Study findings and constraints: As naive T cell percentage varied, TCR beta diversity correlated strongly with it. CMV status of donors was unknown, possibly confounding expanded clonotype changes. PBMCs that were unsorted prevented a conclusive naive versus antigen-experienced comparison. More naive CD4+ cells and higher diversity marked long-lived donors relative to aged donors.

This TCR was recovered from a man aged 30-40 years in good health. The specimen was blood. V usage is TRBV12-3 or TRBV12-4 and J usage is TRBJ1-2; TRBD1 matches 7 bases. This CDR3 reads CASSSRGQKGSGYTF. The CDR3, as DNA: TGTGCCAGCAGTTCAAGGGGGCAAAAGGGGAGTGGCTACACCTTC.